The 28 T cell receptor beta chains listed next were all sequenced from one sample in a study of post-analysis software for immune sequencing data. Findings and limits, study-wide: When patients were compared with controls, 4 or 5 TRBV segments were more frequent, TRBV5-6, TRBV5-1 and TRBV20-1 among them.

Libraries were made from TCR beta cDNA, and they carried unique molecular identifiers. TCRdb processed the PCR reads anew with MiXCR; each CDR3 protein has one entry. The sample contains 350,000 to 450,000 distinct CDR3 sequences, roughly 40% of which appear only once. No antigen has been identified for these receptors. The sequenced sample consisted of blood. The receptors derive from a girl aged 2-10 years with multiple sclerosis.

This clonotype showed up just a few times. The chain links TRBV7-9 to TRBJ2-7; the D is unclear. Between the trimmed V and J ends, which lost 3 bases and 3 bases, there was a span of 15 bases. This CDR3 has 15 residues. Germline V gene data show CDR1 as SEHNR and CDR2 as FQNEAQ (reference sequence). In DNA form, the CDR3 reads TGTGCCAGCAGCTTCGACTCTACCTTCGACTACGAGCAGTACTTC. This gives the protein CASSFDSTFDYEQYF.

CDR3 residues: CASSQPTGGPYGYTF. In nucleotides, the CDR3 is TGTGCCAGCAGCCAGCCGACAGGGGGGCCCTATGGCTACACCTTC. The chain is built from TRBV7-9 and TRBJ1-2; 9 bases agree with TRBD1. V was clipped by 5 bases and J by 4 bases; unmatched bases: 8. The CDR3 has 15 residues. Germline V gives CDR1 SEHNR, CDR2 FQNEAQ (reference sequence).

The chain combines TRBV10-2 with TRBJ2-7; D is possibly TRBD1 or TRBD2 (6 bases each). V was pared by 6 bases and J by 7 bases, with 22 bases between. The germline V gene has CDR1 WSHSY and CDR2 SAAADI. This CDR3 is built from 15 residues. CDR3 DNA sequence: TGCGCCAGCAGCGTAGGGGGTCTGCTAGCGAGTGAGCAGTACTTC. Its protein is CASSVGGLLASEQYF.

There are many counts of this clonotype. This chain connects TRBV18 to TRBJ2-1; D is unclear. V lost 0 bases to trimming and J lost 10 bases, with 10 bases between them. Germline V gene lookup returns CDR1 KGHSH and CDR2 LQKENI. The CDR3 runs 13 residues. The CDR3 region is CASSPPRQYEQFF. In nucleotides, the CDR3 is TGTGCCAGCTCACCACCTCGGCAGTACGAGCAGTTCTTC.

The chain is built from TRBV7-9 and TRBJ1-5; TRBD1 matches 7 bases. The CDR3 consists of 14 residues. Germline trimming cut 10 bases from V and 4 bases from J; bases unmatched to any gene: 10. Germline V lookup: CDR1 SEHNR, CDR2 FQNEAQ (reference sequence). CDR3 loop: CANRTGRTNQPQHF. Written as DNA, the CDR3 is TGTGCCAACAGGACAGGACGGACTAATCAGCCCCAGCATTTT.

The chain recombines TRBV12-3 or TRBV12-4 with TRBJ2-5; 10 bases align to TRBD2. CDR3 length: 23 amino acids. V gave up 6 bases and J gave up 6 bases; unmatched junction bases: 34. The CDR3 loop reads CASSPLSLSDRSNRAGGGKTQYF. The CDR3 DNA reads as TGTGCCAGCAGCCCCCTATCACTCTCGGACAGGTCAAACCGAGCGGGAGGGGGGAAGACCCAGTACTTC.

This sequence joins TRBV5-1 and TRBJ1-5; D is undetermined. The V gene lost 0 bases and the J gene lost 3 bases, with 10 bases spanning the gap. The germline CDR1 and CDR2 sequences are SGHRS and YFSETQ. The CDR3 contains 15 residues. The CDR3 here is CASSLVRRDNQPQHF. The CDR3 bases are TGCGCCAGCAGCTTGGTTCGCCGAGACAATCAGCCCCAGCATTTT.

This chain joins TRBV6-5 and TRBJ2-1; D is tentatively TRBD1 or TRBD2 (6 bases each). The CDR3 length is 15 residues. The germline V gene encodes CDR1 MNHEY and CDR2 SVGAGI. V lost 6 bases to trimming and J lost 4 bases, with 16 bases between them. The chain's CDR3 is CASRLSSGAYNEQFF. DNA for the CDR3: TGTGCCAGCAGACTTTCCTCGGGGGCTTACAATGAGCAGTTCTTC.

CDR3 bases: TGTGCCAGCAGCTTTATGGTAGGGCGCGAGCAGTACTTC. Translation gives CASSFMVGREQYF. The V gene is TRBV13, the J gene TRBJ2-5; D is unresolved. The assigned J gene may be wrong: the sequence end matches TRBJ2-7 better. Germline loops: CDR1 PRHDT, CDR2 FYEKMQ (reference sequence). The CDR3 loop spans 13 amino acids.

Only one count was recorded for this clonotype. The chain couples TRBV6-5 to TRBJ2-2; no firm D call. Germline V gives CDR1 MNHEY, CDR2 SVGAGI. The CDR3 has 16 residues. V was cut by 7 bases and J by 4 bases, with 19 bases left in between. The CDR3 sequence: CASTDNTPLTTGELFF. The CDR3 coding sequence is TGTGCCAGCACCGACAATACTCCTCTTACCACCGGGGAGCTGTTTTTT.

The chain joins TRBV30 to TRBJ2-1, with 9 nucleotides matching TRBD1. V shed 5 bases, J shed 4 bases, and the junction held 6 bases outside the gene matches. This CDR3 region has 14 residues. In germline, CDR1 is GTSNPN, CDR2 SVGIG (reference sequence). The CDR3 nucleotides are TGTGCCTGGGCGGGACAGGGAGGGTACAATGAGCAGTTCTTC. This codes for CAWAGQGGYNEQFF.

This clonotype has only a few counts. The rearrangement joins TRBV29-1 to TRBJ1-1, with unresolved D. This CDR3 has 11 residues. Per germline, CDR1 SQVTM and CDR2 ANQGSEA. Deletions cut 7 bases from V and 0 bases from J, with 6 bases between. The CDR3 DNA is TGCAGCGGACAAATGAACACTGAAGCTTTCTTT. Its translation: CSGQMNTEAFF.

Written as DNA, the CDR3 is TGCGCCAGCAGCTTGGTAGTCAGCTCTGGGGCCAACGTCCTGACTTTC. Translated: CASSLVVSSGANVLTF. V gene TRBV5-1 combines with J gene TRBJ2-6; D is ambiguous. Germline values: CDR1 SGHRS, CDR2 YFSETQ. Trimming took off 0 bases at V and 0 bases at J, with 7 bases between the two ends. The CDR3 runs to 16 residues.

This rearrangement joins TRBV20-1 to TRBJ2-7, with D unresolved. CDR3 length: 12 amino acids. The germline V gene has CDR1 DFQATT and CDR2 SNEGSKA (reference sequence). Trimming took off 0 bases at V and 2 bases at J, with 5 bases between the two ends. For the CDR3, the DNA is TGCAGTGCTAGAGATGACCCCTACGAGCAGTACTTC. Translating it yields CSARDDPYEQYF.

This chain links TRBV6-6 with TRBJ1-5; 7 bases are a match to TRBD1. Germline assignment: CDR1 MNHNY and CDR2 SVGAGI (reference sequence). The CDR3 consists of 15 residues. V lost 8 bases and J lost 3; bases outside the gene matches: 10. The CDR3 spells CASLRGGGFNQPQHF. CDR3 DNA: TGTGCCAGCCTTAGGGGAGGGGGCTTCAATCAGCCCCAGCATTTT.

The chain is built from TRBV7-8 and TRBJ1-1; D possibly corresponds to TRBD1 (5 bases). V lost 8 bases to trimming and J lost 4 bases, with 17 bases between them. CDR1 and CDR2 (germline): SGHVS, FQNEAQ. The CDR3 is 14 residues long. For the CDR3, the DNA is TGTGCCAGCTTCATGCGGGGGGACCCCACTGAAGCTTTCTTT. It codes for CASFMRGDPTEAFF.

In its sample, this clonotype was seen a few times. This chain links TRBV20-1 with TRBJ2-1; D is unresolved. Germline assignment: CDR1 DFQATT and CDR2 SNEGSKA (reference sequence). The CDR3 is made up of 13 amino acids. V dropped 5 bases and J dropped 9 bases, with 17 bases sitting between them. CDR3 region: CSAPVIGPSEQFF. CDR3 bases: TGCAGTGCTCCCGTGATAGGGCCGAGTGAGCAGTTCTTC.

J is TRBJ2-2 and V is TRBV19; unclear D gene. CDR3 length equals 14 residues. V was shortened by 6 bases and J by 5 bases, with 13 bases between the two germline ends. From germline, CDR1 is LNHDA and CDR2 SQIVND (reference sequence). This CDR3 reads CASSTDGWTGELFF. CDR3 DNA sequence: TGTGCCAGTAGCACCGATGGGTGGACCGGGGAGCTGTTTTTT.

This chain connects TRBV29-1 to TRBJ2-7; possible D gene TRBD2, 6 bases. Gene TRBJ2-5 matches the end of the DNA better, so the J call may be wrong. The CDR3 contains 12 residues. CDR1 SQVTM and CDR2 ANQGSEA come from the germline V gene. The CDR3 reads CSVLSGAETQYF. CDR3 bases: TGCAGCGTTTTATCGGGAGCGGAGACCCAGTACTTC.

The V and J genes are TRBV29-1 and TRBJ2-1; D possibly corresponds to TRBD2 (5 bases). This CDR3 is 14 amino acids long. Trimming shortened V by 3 bases and J by 4 bases, and 13 bases separated the two germline ends. Germline V CDR1 and CDR2: SQVTM, ANQGSEA. DNA for the CDR3: TGCAGCGTTGATGGGCTGTCGGGGTACAATGAGCAGTTCTTC. Translating gives CSVDGLSGYNEQFF.

In its sample, this clonotype was seen a few times. V and J are TRBV5-1 and TRBJ2-7; the match to TRBD2 covers 11 bases. Trimming removed 4 bases from V and 0 bases from J; junction bases left unmatched: 12. Germline CDR1 and CDR2: SGHRS and YFSETQ. This CDR3 is 18 amino acids long. The CDR3 reads CASSGGTGLAGRSYEQYF. The CDR3 coding sequence is TGCGCCAGCAGCGGAGGGACAGGACTAGCGGGCCGCTCCTACGAGCAGTACTTC.

At least ten counts were recorded for this clonotype. V and J are TRBV29-1 and TRBJ2-5; no definite D call. The CDR3 is 17 residues long. V shed 6 bases and J shed 2 bases, with 25 bases lying between them. Per the germline V gene, CDR1 is SQVTM and CDR2 is ANQGSEA. The CDR3 DNA is TGCAGCGTCCGACCCCCGCGCCGTGGGAACCGACAAGAGACCCAGTACTTC. Its protein is CSVRPPRRGNRQETQYF. Looking up the rest from reference TRBV29-1 and TRBJ2-5 gives the full variable domain: SAVISQKPSRDICQRGTSLTIQCQVDSQVTMMFWYRQQPGQSLTLIATANQGSEATYESGFVIDKFPISRPNLTFSTLTVSNMSPEDSSIYLCSVRPPRRGNRQETQYFGPGTRLLVL.

This rearrangement joins TRBV4-3 to TRBJ2-2; D unresolved. V dropped 2 bases and J dropped 4 bases, with 11 bases sitting between them. CDR3 length: 15 amino acids. The germline V gene encodes CDR1 LGHNA and CDR2 YSLEER. The CDR3 loop reads CASSQIQRGTGELFF. For the CDR3, the DNA is TGCGCCAGCAGCCAAATACAGCGCGGCACCGGGGAGCTGTTTTTT.

The rearrangement uses TRBV6-5 and TRBJ1-1, with 7 bases identical to TRBD1. Germline assignment: CDR1 MNHEY and CDR2 SVGAGI. The CDR3 runs 13 residues. The trim removed 5 bases at V and 4 bases at J, leaving 4 bases unmatched. The CDR3 nucleotides are TGTGCCAGCAGTCTAAACAGGGGCACTGAAGCTTTCTTT. It yields the protein CASSLNRGTEAFF.

V is TRBV7-3 and J is TRBJ2-1, with no clear D. Trimming pared 2 bases from V and 9 bases from J, leaving 8 bases between. The length of the CDR3 is 12 residues. Germline assignment: CDR1 SGHTA and CDR2 FQGTGA. Here the CDR3 DNA reads TGTGCCAGCAGCTTAGACTGGGGTGAGCAGTTCTTC. Protein product: CASSLDWGEQFF.

The chain combines TRBV25-1 with TRBJ2-7; D is possibly TRBD1 (6 bases). Per the germline V gene, CDR1 is MGHDK and CDR2 is SYGVNS. Trimming shortened V by 6 bases and J by 3 bases, and 12 bases separated the two germline ends. CDR3 length: 13 amino acids. CDR3 nucleotide sequence: TGTGCCAGCAGCGACAGGCTTGTCTACGAGCAGTACTTC. It yields the protein CASSDRLVYEQYF.

V usage is TRBV5-1 and J usage is TRBJ1-2, with 7 bases fitting TRBD1. Per germline, CDR1 SGHRS and CDR2 YFSETQ. The V and J ends lost 4 bases and 6 bases, in that order; junction bases with no gene match: 6. CDR3 length: 13 residues. The CDR3 is CASSGTVSNGYTF. The DNA of the CDR3 is TGCGCCAGCAGCGGGACAGTTAGTAATGGCTACACCTTC.

The V and J genes are TRBV28 and TRBJ1-2; 7 bases match TRBD1. The CDR3 contains 15 residues. J was trimmed by 2 bases and V by 2 bases; bases with no gene match: 5. CDR1 is MDHEN, CDR2 SYDVKM, per germline. The CDR3 spells CASSLQTRGNYGYTF. DNA of the CDR3: TGTGCCAGCAGTTTACAGACCAGGGGGAACTATGGCTACACCTTC.